This T cell receptor (beta chain) comes out of a study of early T cells in non-severe SARS-CoV-2 infection. Background on the study: Chains stayed unpaired after sequencing of bulk RNA from unsorted whole blood.

The germline gives CDR1 DFQATT, CDR2 SNEGSKA (reference sequence). Trimming took 7 bases from V and 4 from J, leaving 11 bases between them. This CDR3 spans 11 amino acids. Only a few counts were recorded for this clonotype. The antigen is undetermined. TCRdb redid the calling of the 5' RACE reads with MiXCR, one entry per CDR3 protein. The sample includes about 99,000 distinct CDR3 sequences, about 15% of them seen just once. Study-level findings and limits: Matching with VDJdb favored anti-spike CD8 responses (missing private and CD4 specificities).

The origin of this receptor is an adult who was a healthcare worker with PCR-confirmed SARS-CoV-2 infection or an uninfected control (not recorded which). The specimen sequenced was whole blood. The J gene is TRBJ2-7, the V gene TRBV20-1; no clear D gene. CDR3 coding DNA: TGCAGTGGTGTACGGGCTTACGAGCAGTACTTC. It translates to CSGVRAYEQYF.